Following are 22 T cell receptor beta chains from one sample sequenced in a study of blood T cell repertoires in COVID-19. Here immunoSEQ multiplex PCR was the method, and the copy in TCRdb shows in-frame clones only, minus some. The sample has 65,000 to 85,000 clones; 75% to 90% are singletons. The sequenced sample was peripheral blood. The source of these receptors is a man over 45 with acute or convalescent COVID-19.

The table lists this clone with a count of one. The chain combines TRBV11-3 with TRBJ1-6; TRBD1 matches at 9 bases. CDR1 SGHNT and CDR2 YENEEA come from the germline V gene. Trimming removed 5 bases from V and 10 bases from J; junction bases left unmatched: 9. The CDR3 contains 15 residues. CDR3 region: CASSHLVGTGSPLHF. The DNA of the CDR3 is TGTGCCAGCAGCCATCTGGTCGGGACAGGGTCACCCCTCCACTTT.

This chain connects TRBV5-4 to TRBJ2-2, with 11 bases that match TRBD2. Trimming at V came to 4 bases and at J to 6 bases, leaving 14 bases not matched to a gene. The CDR3 length is 18 residues. In germline, CDR1 is SGHNT, CDR2 YYREEE (reference sequence). The CDR3 region is CASSSVALAGGFAGELFF. CDR3 sequence (DNA): TGTGCCAGCAGCAGTGTGGCCCTAGCGGGAGGTTTTGCCGGGGAGCTGTTTTTT.

The CDR3 bases are TGTGCCAGCAGCGTAGGGGCGGGAGTACCTAGCACAGATACGCAGTATTTT. Encoded protein: CASSVGAGVPSTDTQYF. V is TRBV9 and J is TRBJ2-3, with 7 bases aligning to TRBD2. This CDR3 has 17 amino acids. J was trimmed by 0 bases and V by 0 bases; bases with no gene match: 7. Germline V gives CDR1 SGDLS, CDR2 YYNGEE.

V usage is TRBV19 and J usage is TRBJ1-1; D is unclear. Germline lookup yields CDR1 LNHDA and CDR2 SQIVND (reference sequence). The CDR3 spans 15 residues. V was trimmed by 4 bases and J by 3 bases, leaving 15 bases between them. As DNA, the CDR3 is TGTGCCAGTAGTAGGAAGACTGGTGGGTACACTGAAGCTTTCTTT. Translated, it gives CASSRKTGGYTEAFF.

V gene TRBV27 combines with J gene TRBJ1-6; the match to TRBD1 covers 8 bases. This CDR3 is 16 amino acids long. With 6 bases clipped from V and 7 bases from J, the junction kept 11 bases outside the gene matches. Germline lookup yields CDR1 MNHEY and CDR2 SMNVEV (reference sequence). In DNA, the CDR3 is TGTGCCAGCAGACTCCTCCCGACAGGGGTAAATTCACCCCTCCACTTT. This gives the protein CASRLLPTGVNSPLHF.

CDR3 protein: CASSEARGLVITQYF. The CDR3 nucleotides read TGTGCCAGCAGTGAAGCGAGGGGACTAGTTATAACGCAGTATTTT. V is TRBV2 and J is TRBJ2-3, with 8 bases lining up with TRBD2. Per the germline V gene, CDR1 is SNHLY and CDR2 is FYNNEI. The CDR3 runs to 15 residues. The ends lost 0 bases at V and 9 bases at J; junction bases unmatched: 8.

The V and J genes are TRBV29-1 and TRBJ2-2; 9 bases match TRBD2. Germline V gene lookup returns CDR1 SQVTM and CDR2 ANQGSEA. This CDR3 is 15 amino acids long. The V gene end was trimmed by 7 bases and the J gene end by 1 base; junction bases not matched to a gene: 7. CDR3 sequence reads: CSAGFSGRNTGELFF. CDR3 sequence (DNA): TGCAGCGCTGGTTTTAGCGGGAGGAACACCGGGGAGCTGTTTTTT.

J is TRBJ2-3 and V is TRBV5-1; 14 nucleotides line up with TRBD2. This CDR3 has 18 residues. V dropped 3 bases and J dropped 6; count of bases not matched to a gene: 12. CDR1 is SGHRS, CDR2 YFSETQ, per germline. The CDR3 region is CASSYIRGLAGVSDTQYF. In DNA, the CDR3 is TGCGCCAGCAGCTATATACGGGGACTAGCGGGAGTCAGCGATACGCAGTATTTT.

V is TRBV12-1 and J is TRBJ2-7; TRBD2 reflects the table's D call only, with no check against the DNA. TRBV12-1 counts as a pseudogene. This CDR3 is built from 15 residues. CDR3 bases: TGTGCCATCCCCCTGGCTAGCGGGAGAACCTACGAGCAGTACTTC. Its translation: CAIPLASGRTYEQYF.

The V and J genes are TRBV27 and TRBJ2-3, with TRBD2 matching over 7 bases. Per the germline V gene, CDR1 is MNHEY and CDR2 is SMNVEV (reference sequence). CDR3 length: 15 amino acids. J lost 4 bases, V lost 2 bases, and 6 bases had no gene match. In DNA form, the CDR3 reads TGTGCCAGCAGTTTAGCGGGAGTAGGCGCAGATACGCAGTATTTT. Translating it yields CASSLAGVGADTQYF.

V and J are TRBV7-2 and TRBJ2-5; tentative D call: TRBD1 (6 bases). The germline V gene encodes CDR1 SGHTA and CDR2 FQGNSA. This CDR3 is built from 15 residues. Trimming pared 5 bases from V and 2 bases from J, leaving 15 bases between. The DNA for the CDR3 is TGTGCCAGCAGCCCGTCCCGGGACAAGCAAGAGACCCAGTACTTC. It translates to CASSPSRDKQETQYF.

The V call is TRBV6-1, the J call TRBJ1-1; no reliable D call. In germline, CDR1 is MNHNS, CDR2 SASEGT. V shed 3 bases and J shed 1 base, with 6 bases lying between them. CDR3 length equals 13 residues. The chain's CDR3 is CASSDTRNTEAFF. The CDR3 region has the DNA TGTGCCAGCAGTGATACGAGGAACACTGAAGCTTTCTTT.

Only one count was recorded for this clone. The rearrangement joins TRBV19 to TRBJ1-5; no firm D call. Germline CDR1 reads LNHDA; CDR2 reads SQIVND (reference sequence). The CDR3 is 12 amino acids. Deletions cut 5 bases from V and 5 bases from J, with 7 bases between. The CDR3 is CASSSGDQPQHF. In DNA form, the CDR3 reads TGTGCCAGTAGTTCGGGAGATCAGCCCCAGCATTTT.

This clone was picked up one time. The chain joins TRBV6-5 to TRBJ1-5, with TRBD1 matching 7 bases. Germline loops: CDR1 MNHEY, CDR2 SVGAGI. Germline trimming cut 8 bases from V and 9 bases from J; bases unmatched to any gene: 10. This CDR3 comprises 13 residues. CDR3 sequence (DNA): TGTGCCAGCCGGGACAGCTTCTTAGGGCCCCAGCATTTT. It encodes CASRDSFLGPQHF.

This chain links TRBV6-4 with TRBJ1-2; no definite D call. CDR1 and CDR2 (germline): MRHNA, SNTAGT. V lost 3 bases and J 7 bases, leaving 15 bases between the germline ends. CDR3 length: 14 residues. The CDR3 nucleotides read TGTGCCAGCAGTGATGCAGCGGGAATAGGTGGCTACACCTTC. This encodes CASSDAAGIGGYTF.

The V gene is TRBV24-1, the J gene TRBJ2-5; D possibly corresponds to TRBD2 (5 bases). The ends were cut back, 9 bases at V and 2 bases at J, with 12 bases in the middle. Germline CDR1 reads KGHDR; CDR2 reads SFDVKD. The CDR3 is 13 residues long. The CDR3 sequence: CATEGGQQETQYF. CDR3 DNA: TGTGCCACCGAGGGTGGTCAACAAGAGACCCAGTACTTC.

The V call is TRBV19, the J call TRBJ1-5; 8 positions match TRBD1. Germline V gene data show CDR1 as LNHDA and CDR2 as SQIVND (reference sequence). CDR3 length: 18 amino acids. V lost 7 bases, J lost 5 bases, and 19 bases stayed unmatched. The CDR3 DNA reads TGTGCCAGTATGGAGCAGGGGGCTCGGCTGTTCCGCGATCAGCCCCAGCATTTT. Translation gives CASMEQGARLFRDQPQHF.

This clone was seen only once. This chain links TRBV5-1 with TRBJ2-2; tentatively, D is TRBD2 (5 bases). The CDR3 totals 14 residues. Germline assignment: CDR1 SGHRS and CDR2 YFSETQ. Trimming left V 7 bases short and J 0 bases short, with 10 bases between. The CDR3 sequence: CASHGRANTGELFF. The CDR3 DNA sequence: TGCGCCAGCCACGGGCGGGCGAACACCGGGGAGCTGTTTTTT.

This clone has just one count. The chain couples TRBV24-1 to TRBJ1-6; 7 nucleotides align to TRBD1. J was trimmed by 10 bases and V by 9 bases; bases with no gene match: 8. The germline gives CDR1 KGHDR, CDR2 SFDVKD. The CDR3 has 13 residues. CDR3 protein: CATGGQARSPLHF. The CDR3 nucleotides are TGTGCCACCGGAGGACAGGCTCGATCACCCCTCCACTTT.

The chain has TRBV5-1 and TRBJ2-3; weak D call: TRBD1 (6 bases). Trimming shortened V by 4 bases and J by 2 bases, and 11 bases separated the two germline ends. Germline V lookup: CDR1 SGHRS, CDR2 YFSETQ. This CDR3 has 14 amino acids. The CDR3 loop is CASSPQGSTDTQYF. In DNA, the CDR3 is TGCGCCAGCAGCCCACAGGGTTCCACAGATACGCAGTATTTT. Based on the CDR3 plus reference TRBV5-1 and TRBJ2-3, the full variable domain is KAGVTQTPRYLIKTRGQQVTLSCSPISGHRSVSWYQQTPGQGLQFLFEYFSETQRNKGNFPGRFSGRQFSNSRSEMNVSTLELGDSALYLCASSPQGSTDTQYFGPGTRLTVL.

The chain carries TRBV19 and TRBJ2-2; 7 positions agree with TRBD1. Unmatched junction bases numbered 7, after V lost 7 bases and J lost 2 bases. The CDR3 has 15 residues. The germline V gene has CDR1 LNHDA and CDR2 SQIVND (reference sequence). The CDR3 sequence: CASTPGQLNTGELFF. Written as DNA, the CDR3 is TGTGCCAGTACCCCGGGACAGTTAAACACCGGGGAGCTGTTTTTT.

The V gene is TRBV19, the J gene TRBJ2-3; the D is unclear. Trimming removed 1 base from V and 0 bases from J, with 8 bases in between. The CDR3 has 15 residues. Germline CDR1 and CDR2: LNHDA and SQIVND (reference sequence). DNA of the CDR3: TGTGCCAGTAGTATAGTCGGTCCTAGCACAGATACGCAGTATTTT. Its translation is CASSIVGPSTDTQYF.